This passage covers 19 T cell receptor beta chains from one sample sequenced in a study of siplizumab effects on memory and regulatory T cells. The method was immunoSEQ multiplex PCR; TCRdb's version includes in-frame clones alone and lacks a portion of them. The sample includes some 100,000 clones, more than 85% of them seen just once. Material for sequencing was CD8+ T cells sorted from blood. The source of these receptors is a human donor in good health.

This clone has just one count. The chain has TRBV5-8 and TRBJ2-7; D gene uncertain. Germline values: CDR1 SGHTS, CDR2 YDEGEE. Trimming left V 0 bases short and J 0 bases short, with 10 bases between. CDR3 length equals 15 residues. This CDR3 reads CASSLARASSYEQYF. The CDR3 DNA is TGTGCCAGCAGCTTGGCCCGAGCCTCCTCCTACGAGCAGTACTTC.

The chain combines TRBV7-9 with TRBJ1-1; D perhaps matches TRBD1 (5 bases). The V gene lost 4 bases and the J gene lost 0 bases, with 24 bases spanning the gap. The CDR3 consists of 19 residues. The V gene's germline CDR1 is SEHNR and CDR2 FQNEAQ (reference sequence). The CDR3, as DNA: TGTGCCAGCAGCTCACCCGGAAAAGCAGGGACTATCATGAACACTGAAGCTTTCTTT. Translating gives CASSSPGKAGTIMNTEAFF. Full variable domain (rest looked up from reference TRBV7-9 and TRBJ1-1): DTGVSQNPRHKITKRGQNVTFRCDPISEHNRLYWYRQTLGQGPEFLTYFQNEAQLEKSRLLSDRFSAERPKGSFSTLEIQRTEQGDSAMYLCASSSPGKAGTIMNTEAFFGQGTRLTVV.

CDR3 protein: CASSPGNEQYF. The DNA for the CDR3 is TGTGCCAGCAGCCCCGGGAACGAGCAGTACTTC. The genes are TRBV7-3 and TRBJ2-7, with a weak D call TRBD2 (5 bases). Germline-derived CDR1 and CDR2 are SGHTA and FQGTGA. The CDR3 is made up of 11 amino acids. V was cut by 5 bases and J by 5 bases, with 7 bases left in between.

The J gene is TRBJ1-5, the V gene TRBV9; possibly TRBD1 for D (6 bases). V gave up 3 bases and J gave up 4 bases, with 14 bases separating them. CDR1 and CDR2 from the germline V gene are SGDLS and YYNGEE. The CDR3 is 15 amino acids. CDR3 region: CASSADGQPNQPQHF. The DNA of the CDR3 is TGTGCCAGCAGCGCCGACGGACAGCCAAATCAGCCCCAGCATTTT. Together with reference TRBV9 and TRBJ1-5, the CDR3 gives the full variable domain: DSGVTQTPKHLITATGQRVTLRCSPRSGDLSVYWYQQSLDQGLQFLIQYYNGEERAKGNILERFSAQQFPDLHSELNLSSLELGDSALYFCASSADGQPNQPQHFGDGTRLSIL.

The chain employs TRBV9 and TRBJ1-6; D is uncertain. Deletions cut 3 bases from V and 4 bases from J, with 11 bases between. The CDR3 loop spans 15 amino acids. CDR1 SGDLS and CDR2 YYNGEE come from the germline V gene. CDR3: CASSAPGRYNSPLHF. The CDR3 nucleotides are TGTGCCAGCAGCGCCCCGGGCCGTTATAATTCACCCCTCCACTTT.

This clone was counted only a few times. The rearrangement links TRBV7-2 to TRBJ1-4; no clear D gene. In germline, CDR1 is SGHTA, CDR2 FQGNSA. Trimming cost V 5 bases and J 0 bases, with 7 bases left between them. The CDR3 length is 14 residues. This chain's CDR3 is CASSTTATNEKLFF. The CDR3 coding sequence is TGTGCCAGCAGCACGACTGCAACTAATGAAAAACTGTTTTTT. The full variable domain, completed using reference TRBV7-2 and TRBJ1-4, is GAGVSQSPSNKVTEKGKDVELRCDPISGHTALYWYRQSLGQGLEFLIYFQGNSAPDKSGLPSDRFSAERTGGSVSTLTIQRTQQEDSAVYLCASSTTATNEKLFFGSGTQLSVL.

The chain carries TRBV7-9 and TRBJ2-2, with 7 bases fitting TRBD1. This CDR3 has 15 residues. Looked up from germline, CDR1 is SEHNR and CDR2 is FQNEAQ (reference sequence). After removal of 4 bases from V and 4 bases from J, the junction contained 6 bases not matched to a gene. Here the CDR3 reads CASSSETGSTGELFF. DNA for the CDR3: TGTGCCAGCAGCTCGGAGACAGGGAGCACCGGGGAGCTGTTTTTT.

This clone was seen more than once but under ten times. The V call is TRBV7-9, the J call TRBJ1-1; D gene ambiguous. Trimming pared 7 bases from V and 7 bases from J, leaving 13 bases between. This CDR3 comprises 12 residues. Germline V gives CDR1 SEHNR, CDR2 FQNEAQ (reference sequence). For the CDR3, the DNA is TGTGCCAGCAACGACTGGGGTGGTGAAGCTTTCTTT. This codes for CASNDWGGEAFF.

The CDR3 nucleotides read TGTGCCAGCAGCAAATCGGAGCTGTCGCCCACTGAAGCTTTCTTT. It codes for CASSKSELSPTEAFF. The rearrangement joins TRBV21-1 to TRBJ1-1. TRBV21-1 is a pseudogene. The CDR3 is 15 amino acids.

The genes are TRBV11-2 and TRBJ1-2; 7 bases fit TRBD1. After removal of 5 bases from V and 10 bases from J, the junction contained 7 bases not matched to a gene. There are 12 residues in the CDR3. The germline V gene has CDR1 SGHAT and CDR2 FQNNGV. CDR3 sequence (DNA): TGTGCCAGCAGCGCCGGGACAGATGTCTACACCTTC. This codes for CASSAGTDVYTF. The entire variable domain, with the rest obtained from reference TRBV11-2 and TRBJ1-2, is as follows: EAGVAQSPRYKIIEKRQSVAFWCNPISGHATLYWYQQILGQGPKLLIQFQNNGVVDDSQLPKDRFSAERLKGVDSTLKIQPAKLEDSAVYLCASSAGTDVYTFGSGTRLTVV.

The genes are TRBV30 and TRBJ1-1; no reliable D call. This CDR3 is 11 amino acids long. Germline V gene lookup returns CDR1 GTSNPN and CDR2 SVGIG (reference sequence). The ends were cut back, 1 base at V and 7 bases at J, with 7 bases in the middle. CDR3 in DNA: TGTGCCTGGAGTGAGGGCGGTGAAGCTTTCTTT. Translating it yields CAWSEGGEAFF.

The chain employs TRBV5-4 and TRBJ2-7; 10 positions match TRBD2. Losses at the gene ends were 4 bases for V and 2 bases for J; bases not matched to a gene: 6. This CDR3 is built from 15 residues. The germline CDR1 and CDR2 sequences are SGHNT and YYREEE (reference sequence). The CDR3 loop is CASSPGTSDTYEQYF. As DNA, the CDR3 is TGTGCCAGCAGCCCAGGGACTAGCGACACCTACGAGCAGTACTTC.

The V and J genes are TRBV9 and TRBJ2-7, with 8 positions matching TRBD1. CDR3 size: 15 residues. From germline, CDR1 is SGDLS and CDR2 YYNGEE. After removal of 4 bases from V and 3 bases from J, the junction contained 9 bases not matched to a gene. CDR3 amino acids: CASSPGQGRIYEQYF. CDR3 DNA sequence: TGTGCCAGCAGCCCTGGACAGGGCCGGATCTACGAGCAGTACTTC.

The chain carries TRBV18 and TRBJ2-7, with 7 bases identical to TRBD1. V shed 4 bases, J shed 3 bases, and the junction held 12 bases outside the gene matches. This CDR3 spans 16 amino acids. Per germline, CDR1 KGHSH and CDR2 LQKENI. The DNA for the CDR3 is TGTGCCAGCTCACGAGATCCTCGGGACAGATACTACGAGCAGTACTTC. It encodes CASSRDPRDRYYEQYF. Looking up the rest from reference TRBV18 and TRBJ2-7 gives the full variable domain: NAGVMQNPRHLVRRRGQEARLRCSPMKGHSHVYWYRQLPEEGLKFMVYLQKENIIDESGMPKERFSAEFPKEGPSILRIQQVVRGDSAAYFCASSRDPRDRYYEQYFGPGTRLTVT.

This clone is a singleton in its sample. The chain combines TRBV30 with TRBJ1-2; D uncertain. This CDR3 is 10 amino acids long. The V and J ends lost 4 bases and 4 bases respectively, with 4 bases between them. Germline lookup yields CDR1 GTSNPN and CDR2 SVGIG (reference sequence). The CDR3 region has the DNA TGTGCCTGGAAATTCTATGGCTACACCTTC. It translates to CAWKFYGYTF.

V is TRBV13 and J is TRBJ2-2; 8 bases map to TRBD2. CDR3 length: 16 amino acids. V trimming: 5 bases; J trimming: 3 bases; junction bases outside the gene matches: 8. Germline CDR1 and CDR2: PRHDT and FYEKMQ (reference sequence). Here the CDR3 DNA reads TGTGCCAGCAGCCTTGGCAGTAGCGGGGACACCGGGGAGCTGTTTTTT. It specifies CASSLGSSGDTGELFF.

CDR3 in amino acids: CASSYSGVQETQYF. CDR3 DNA: TGTGCCAGCAGTTACTCGGGGGTCCAAGAGACCCAGTACTTC. The genes are TRBV6-5 and TRBJ2-5, with D perhaps being TRBD1 or TRBD2 (5 bases each). The CDR3 sequence is 14 residues long. Germline V gene sequence: CDR1 MNHEY, CDR2 SVGAGI. Trimming stripped 0 bases from V and 1 base from J, with 6 bases between.

This chain connects TRBV27 to TRBJ2-3; 12 positions match TRBD2. This CDR3 comprises 15 residues. Germline lookup yields CDR1 MNHEY and CDR2 SMNVEV (reference sequence). The junction had 10 bases not matched to a gene; V was cut back by 8 bases and J by 7 bases. CDR3 residues: CASRSPSGGGYTQYF. Here the CDR3 DNA reads TGTGCCAGCCGGTCACCTAGCGGGGGGGGCTATACGCAGTATTTT.

A single count supports this clone. This sequence joins TRBV6-5 and TRBJ2-7; 8 positions agree with TRBD2. The CDR3 runs to 14 residues. Germline trimming cut 6 bases from V and 2 bases from J; bases unmatched to any gene: 6. The germline gives CDR1 MNHEY, CDR2 SVGAGI. The chain's CDR3 is CASRPTRGAYEQYF. The CDR3, as DNA: TGTGCCAGCAGACCCACGCGGGGGGCCTACGAGCAGTACTTC.